A selection of T cell receptor beta chains follows, all from one sample in a study of shared clonotypes between healthy human individuals. Sequencing was performed with immunoSEQ multiplex PCR; in TCRdb, only in-frame clones are kept and a portion is missing. The table has some 2 million clones, roughly 95% seen once. Specimen: naive CD8+ T cells sorted from blood. These receptors were taken from a man aged 18-30 years in good health. The CDR3 runs from the conserved cysteine through the conserved F or W. D genes are given only for firm matches. Where a row states a size, it is once, few, many or the class of an expanded clone; other rows omit it.

. | TRBJ2-5 | . | TRBV29-1 | CSVEFGVGAETQYF | TGCAGCGTTGAATTCGGGGTGGGGGCAGAGACCCAGTACTTC
. | TRBJ2-3 | TRBD2 | TRBV7-2 | CASSLVGLAGTDTQYF | TGTGCCAGCAGCTTAGTGGGACTAGCGGGCACAGATACGCAGTATTTT
. | TRBJ2-5 | . | TRBV7-9 | CASSPLEGQGIQETQYF | TGTGCCAGCAGCCCCTTGGAGGGGCAGGGGATCCAAGAGACCCAGTACTTC
. | TRBJ2-5 | . | TRBV27 | CASRGGVGDTETQYF | TGTGCCAGCAGAGGAGGGGTCGGGGATACGGAGACCCAGTACTTC
. | TRBJ2-7 | TRBD1 | TRBV18 | CASSTGTAHYEQYF | TGTGCCAGCTCAACCGGGACAGCCCACTACGAGCAGTACTTC
. | TRBJ1-1 | . | TRBV2 | CASFIGGNTEAFF | TGTGCCAGCTTTATTGGGGGGAACACTGAAGCTTTCTTT
. | TRBJ2-1 | . | TRBV5-1 | CASSLDGVEQFF | TGCGCCAGCAGCTTGGATGGTGTTGAGCAGTTCTTC
. | TRBJ2-1 | . | TRBV9 | CASSVQIHSSYNEQFF | TGTGCCAGCAGCGTACAGATCCACAGCTCCTACAATGAGCAGTTCTTC
. | TRBJ2-3 | TRBD1 | TRBV29-1 | CNVTPGQRTDTQYF | TGCAACGTGACGCCGGGACAGCGCACAGATACGCAGTATTTT
once | TRBJ1-4 | . | TRBV7-9 | CASSFDIQNEKLFF | TGTGCCAGCAGCTTCGATATCCAAAATGAAAAACTGTTTTTT
. | TRBJ2-5 | TRBD1 | TRBV29-1 | CSGAGTGTETQYF | TGCAGCGGAGCCGGGACAGGGACAGAGACCCAGTACTTC
once | TRBJ2-5 | . | TRBV4-1 | CASIGGGSGQETQYF | TGCGCCAGCATCGGGGGCGGGAGCGGACAAGAGACCCAGTACTTC
once | TRBJ2-7 | TRBD1 | TRBV5-1 | CASSLTRDSFTYEQYF | TGCGCCAGCAGCCTAACACGGGACAGTTTCACCTACGAGCAGTACTTC
. | TRBJ1-2 | . | TRBV19 | CASSRGAESYGYTF | TGTGCCAGTAGTCGAGGGGCGGAATCTTATGGCTACACCTTC
. | TRBJ2-3 | . | TRBV5-1 | CASSLDWTSTDTQYF | TGCGCCAGCAGCTTAGACTGGACTAGCACAGATACGCAGTATTTT
. | TRBJ2-2 | TRBD1 | TRBV4-3 | CASSLQGAGGELFF | TGCGCCAGCAGCTTACAGGGGGCGGGCGGGGAGCTGTTTTTT
. | TRBJ2-7 | . | TRBV30 | CAWTLEGGHEQYF | TGTGCCTGGACCCTTGAAGGGGGACACGAGCAGTACTTC
. | TRBJ2-1 | . | TRBV2 | CATPPRGSYNEQFF | TGTGCCACCCCCCCACGGGGCTCCTACAATGAGCAGTTCTTC
. | TRBJ2-1 | TRBD1 | TRBV11-3 | CASSSTGSEQFF | TGTGCCAGCAGCTCGACAGGGAGCGAGCAGTTCTTC
. | TRBJ2-7 | TRBD2 | TRBV29-1 | CSVAGLAETYEQYF | TGCAGCGTTGCCGGACTAGCGGAGACCTACGAGCAGTACTTC
few | TRBJ1-1 | . | TRBV7-8 | CASSLDPGTEAFF | TGTGCCAGCAGCTTAGATCCGGGCACTGAAGCTTTCTTT
. | TRBJ2-7 | TRBD2 | TRBV13 | CASSSPTSVEQYF | TGTGCCAGCAGCTCGCCAACTAGCGTCGAGCAGTACTTC
. | TRBJ2-7 | . | TRBV25-1 | CASSRGVGDEQYF | TGTGCCAGCAGCAGGGGGGTCGGGGACGAGCAGTACTTC
. | TRBJ1-1 | . | TRBV27 | CASRILGGTEAFF | TGTGCCAGCAGGATACTCGGGGGCACTGAAGCTTTCTTT
. | TRBJ1-1 | . | TRBV7-9 | CASSPLGVGNTEAFF | TGTGCCAGCAGCCCTTTGGGGGTGGGGAACACTGAAGCTTTCTTT
. | TRBJ2-1 | . | TRBV29-1 | CSCTSLEPSYNEQFF | TGCAGCTGTACCTCACTCGAACCCTCCTACAATGAGCAGTTCTTC
. | TRBJ1-3 | . | TRBV9 | CASSPSGGTEGNTIYF | TGTGCCAGCAGCCCCTCCGGAGGGACGGAAGGAAACACCATATATTTT
once | TRBJ2-7 | TRBD2 | TRBV6-6 | CASSYSRTSFEQYF | TGTGCCAGCAGTTACTCAAGGACTAGCTTCGAGCAGTACTTC
. | TRBJ2-3 | . | TRBV19 | CASSTTDTQYF | TGTGCCAGTAGTACCACTGATACGCAGTATTTT
. | TRBJ2-5 | . | TRBV14 | CASSQLQETQYF | TGTGCCAGCAGCCAACTACAAGAGACCCAGTACTTC
. | TRBJ2-1 | . | TRBV12-5 | CASGIGSYNEQFF | TGTGCTAGTGGTATAGGCTCCTACAATGAGCAGTTCTTC
few | TRBJ1-5 | TRBD1 | TRBV27 | CASSRLDRNQPQHF | TGTGCCAGCAGTCGATTGGACAGGAATCAGCCCCAGCATTTT
. | TRBJ2-7 | TRBD2 | TRBV7-9 | CASSPRLAGAYEQYF | TGTGCCAGCAGCCCACGACTAGCGGGGGCCTACGAGCAGTACTTC
. | TRBJ2-7 | . | TRBV4-3 | CASSQDRGDVSYEQYF | TGCGCCAGCAGCCAAGACCGAGGGGACGTCTCCTACGAGCAGTACTTC
once | TRBJ2-5 | . | TRBV27 | CASAVGQSAGETQYF | TGTGCCAGCGCCGTGGGGCAGTCCGCGGGGGAGACCCAGTACTTC
. | TRBJ2-7 | TRBD1 | TRBV27 | CASTSSSGTVSYEQYF | TGTGCCAGCACTAGTTCCTCCGGGACAGTCTCCTACGAGCAGTACTTC
. | TRBJ2-6 | . | TRBV15 | CATSGASGANVLTF | TGTGCCACCAGCGGGGCGTCCGGGGCCAACGTCCTGACTTTC
. | TRBJ2-7 | . | TRBV11-2 | CASSLGLDHEQYF | TGTGCCAGCAGCTTAGGACTAGACCACGAGCAGTACTTC
few | TRBJ2-7 | . | TRBV19 | CASRWTESSYEQYF | TGTGCCAGTAGATGGACGGAAAGCTCCTACGAGCAGTACTTC
. | TRBJ1-1 | . | TRBV19 | CASSIGRNTEAFF | TGTGCCAGTAGTATAGGCAGGAACACTGAAGCTTTCTTT
. | TRBJ2-2 | . | TRBV11-3 | CASSLGLNTGELFF | TGTGCCAGCAGCTTAGGGTTGAACACCGGGGAGCTGTTTTTT
. | TRBJ1-4 | TRBD1 | TRBV6-1 | CASSARQGNEKLFF | TGTGCCAGCAGTGCACGACAGGGAAATGAAAAACTGTTTTTT
. | TRBJ1-5 | . | TRBV27 | CASSPRPLDGQPQHF | TGTGCCAGCAGTCCTCGACCGCTGGACGGGCAGCCCCAGCATTTT
. | TRBJ2-7 | . | TRBV4-3 | CASSQDLDTYEQYF | TGCGCCAGCAGCCAAGATTTGGACACCTACGAGCAGTACTTC
. | TRBJ2-1 | . | TRBV29-1 | CSVEGDNEQFF | TGCAGCGTTGAGGGGGACAATGAGCAGTTCTTC
once | TRBJ1-1 | . | TRBV4-1 | CASSHPPHEQMNTEAFF | TGCGCCAGCAGCCATCCCCCCCACGAACAAATGAACACTGAAGCTTTCTTT
. | TRBJ2-1 | TRBD2 | TRBV7-8 | CASSLGLAGPNEQFF | TGTGCCAGCAGCTTAGGACTAGCGGGACCCAATGAGCAGTTCTTC
. | TRBJ2-1 | . | TRBV7-7 | CASSPVPVSYNEQFF | TGTGCTAGCAGCCCGGTACCTGTCTCCTACAATGAGCAGTTCTTC